Presented here are 20 T cell receptor beta chains from one specimen sequenced in a study of CD8+ T cells in alopecia areata. Isolated RNA was reverse transcribed into cDNA used as the sequencing template. Clones were sequenced by immunoSEQ multiplex PCR, and TCRdb holds only the in-frame ones, with some missing. The sample shows tens of thousands of clones, 44% of them seen only once. The sample was NKG2D-low CD8+ T cells sorted from blood. These receptor sequences come from a human donor with alopecia areata.

The chain is built from TRBV7-2 and TRBJ2-7, with 11 bases that match TRBD1. CDR1 and CDR2 from the germline V gene are SGHTA and FQGNSA. The CDR3 has 14 amino acids. J was trimmed by 5 bases and V by 0 bases; bases with no gene match: 0. The CDR3 region has the DNA TGTGCCAGCAGCTTAGCGGACAGGGGGCACGAGCAGTACTTC. Translating gives CASSLADRGHEQYF.

This sequence joins TRBV14 and TRBJ2-1; 8 bases agree with TRBD1. CDR3 size: 14 residues. In germline, CDR1 is SGHDN, CDR2 FVKESK. Trimming took 7 bases from V and 8 from J; bases not matched to a gene: 10. CDR3 bases: TGTGCCAGCAAACAGGGGGGCGTTTGGGATGAGCAGTTCTTC. Translated, it gives CASKQGGVWDEQFF.

This chain joins TRBV7-2 and TRBJ2-7; no clear D gene. V was clipped by 2 bases and J by 0 bases, with 8 bases between them. This CDR3 is built from 14 residues. Germline V gene sequence: CDR1 SGHTA, CDR2 FQGNSA. The CDR3 DNA reads as TGTGCCAGCAGCTTATATAGGAACTCCTACGAGCAGTACTTC. It yields the protein CASSLYRNSYEQYF.

The chain carries TRBV27 and TRBJ1-1, with a tentative D call TRBD1 (5 bases). Trimming pared 3 bases from V and 4 bases from J, leaving 12 bases between. This CDR3 has 14 residues. Germline assignment: CDR1 MNHEY and CDR2 SMNVEV (reference sequence). The DNA for the CDR3 is TGTGCCAGCAGTTTGGGTAGGGGCGGCACTGAAGCTTTCTTT. It codes for CASSLGRGGTEAFF.

The V call is TRBV25-1, the J call TRBJ2-7; D is perhaps TRBD2 (6 bases). Germline V gives CDR1 MGHDK, CDR2 SYGVNS. CDR3 length equals 11 residues. The V end was cut by 3 bases, the J end by 10 bases, with 10 bases between. CDR3 coding DNA: TGTGCCAGCAGTGATTGGGGGGACCAGTACTTC. The encoded protein is CASSDWGDQYF.

This chain connects TRBV27 to TRBJ2-6, with no clear D. This CDR3 is 15 amino acids long. The germline V gene encodes CDR1 MNHEY and CDR2 SMNVEV (reference sequence). Trimming pared 5 bases from V and 1 base from J, leaving 9 bases between. The CDR3 DNA is TGTGCCAGCAGTATTTTTGGGTCTGGGGCCAACGTCCTGACTTTC. Translated, it gives CASSIFGSGANVLTF.

The rearrangement uses TRBV6-5 and TRBJ1-2, with D possibly TRBD1 on 5 matching bases. V was cut by 5 bases and J by 6 bases, with 13 bases left in between. CDR3 length: 13 residues. CDR1 is MNHEY and CDR2 is SVGAGI in the germline V gene. The CDR3 sequence is CASSPRAPDGYTF. The CDR3 region has the DNA TGTGCCAGCAGTCCCAGGGCGCCCGATGGCTACACCTTC.

This clone came up a few times. V usage is TRBV28 and J usage is TRBJ2-7; TRBD1 matches at 8 bases. The CDR3 covers 15 residues. Germline trimming cut 5 bases from V and 7 bases from J; bases unmatched to any gene: 13. The germline CDR1 and CDR2 sequences are MDHEN and SYDVKM. Here the CDR3 reads CASSQRQGSAREQYF. The DNA of the CDR3 is TGTGCCAGCAGTCAGCGACAGGGGTCCGCTAGAGAGCAGTACTTC.

The table lists this clone with a few counts. This chain uses TRBV19 with TRBJ2-1, with D maybe TRBD2 (5 bases). The CDR3 contains 10 residues. Trimming removed 7 bases at V and 8 bases at J, with 6 bases between. Germline V lookup: CDR1 LNHDA, CDR2 SQIVND (reference sequence). The CDR3 DNA is TGTGCCAGTAACGGGGATGAGCAGTTCTTC. It specifies CASNGDEQFF.

V usage is TRBV12-5 and J usage is TRBJ1-2, with D uncertain. The V gene lost 1 base and the J gene lost 0 bases, with 9 bases spanning the gap. The CDR3 has 15 residues. The germline gives CDR1 LGHNT, CDR2 FRNRAP. CDR3 DNA sequence: TGTGCTAGTGGTTTGGGCGACATTCCTAACTATGGCTACACCTTC. It specifies CASGLGDIPNYGYTF.

V gene TRBV27 combines with J gene TRBJ2-7; possibly TRBD2 for D (5 bases). The CDR3 has 13 residues. Trimming pared 3 bases from V and 4 bases from J, leaving 10 bases between. Per germline, CDR1 MNHEY and CDR2 SMNVEV (reference sequence). DNA for the CDR3: TGTGCCAGCAGTTTTACGGACTCGTACGAGCAGTACTTC. This gives the protein CASSFTDSYEQYF.

The chain employs TRBV15 and TRBJ2-3; the D gene could be TRBD1 or TRBD2 (5 bases each). The CDR3 runs to 18 residues. Germline V gene lookup returns CDR1 LNHNV and CDR2 YYDKDF (reference sequence). The ends were cut back, 0 bases at V and 0 bases at J, with 16 bases in the middle. DNA for the CDR3: TGTGCCACCAGCAGAGACCCGGGACGGGAAACTAGCACAGATACGCAGTATTTT. Translating it yields CATSRDPGRETSTDTQYF.

A single count supports this clone. The chain couples TRBV30 to TRBJ1-1; D not resolved. Germline V gene sequence: CDR1 GTSNPN, CDR2 SVGIG (reference sequence). The CDR3 extends over 12 amino acids. V lost 6 bases and J lost 1, with 9 bases in between. The CDR3 region has the DNA TGTGCCTGTACAGCTACGAACACTGAAGCTTTCTTT. Its protein is CACTATNTEAFF.

In nucleotides, the CDR3 is TGCGCCAGCAGGGGACTGAACACTGAAGCTTTCTTT. Translating gives CASRGLNTEAFF. V usage is TRBV4-3 and J usage is TRBJ1-1, with D possibly matching TRBD1 (5 bases). The V end was cut by 6 bases, the J end by 0 bases, with 5 bases between. Germline values: CDR1 LGHNA, CDR2 YSLEER. This CDR3 region has 12 residues.

The sample holds one count of this clone. The V gene is TRBV5-1, the J gene TRBJ2-2, with a weak D call TRBD2 (6 bases). CDR1 SGHRS and CDR2 YFSETQ come from the germline V gene. Trimming removed 1 base at V and 1 base at J, with 8 bases between. The CDR3 has 15 amino acids. CDR3 DNA sequence: TGCGCCAGCAGCTTGAGAGCGGGGAACACCGGGGAGCTGTTTTTT. It encodes CASSLRAGNTGELFF.

This clone has just a few counts. V gene TRBV7-9 combines with J gene TRBJ1-1, with D possibly matching TRBD1 (6 bases). The CDR3 is 13 residues long. The germline V gene has CDR1 SEHNR and CDR2 FQNEAQ (reference sequence). Deletions cut 3 bases from V and 6 bases from J, with 11 bases between. The DNA of the CDR3 is TGTGCCAGCAGCTTCCCCTCAGGGGCTGAAGCTTTCTTT. Translating gives CASSFPSGAEAFF.

The chain couples TRBV4-1 to TRBJ2-7; D gene ambiguous. The V and J ends lost 0 bases and 3 bases respectively, with 9 bases between them. This CDR3 contains 14 residues. Germline V gene lookup returns CDR1 MGHRA and CDR2 YSYEKL. Here the CDR3 DNA reads TGCGCCAGCAGCCAAGAAATCGTGGGCTACGAGCAGTACTTC. Translation: CASSQEIVGYEQYF.

The chain joins TRBV27 to TRBJ2-5; tentatively, D is TRBD2 (5 bases). This CDR3 comprises 11 residues. V was shortened by 5 bases and J by 7 bases, with 8 bases between the two germline ends. Looked up from germline, CDR1 is MNHEY and CDR2 is SMNVEV (reference sequence). The CDR3 coding sequence is TGTGCCAGCAGTCCCGGAGGGACCCAGTACTTC. Its translation is CASSPGGTQYF.

This clone came up a few times. The rearrangement joins TRBV29-1 to TRBJ2-7, with D possibly TRBD1 on 6 matching bases. The V and J ends lost 3 bases and 2 bases respectively, with 11 bases between them. CDR3 length: 13 residues. Germline lookup yields CDR1 SQVTM and CDR2 ANQGSEA. DNA of the CDR3: TGCAGCGTTGAGAGGGACATACCCTACGAGCAGTACTTC. This codes for CSVERDIPYEQYF.

This chain connects TRBV7-9 to TRBJ2-1, with unresolved D. Germline assignment: CDR1 SEHNR and CDR2 FQNEAQ (reference sequence). V dropped 8 bases and J dropped 8 bases, with 22 bases sitting between them. The CDR3 consists of 15 residues. For the CDR3, the DNA is TGTGCCAGCGCGCCGGTCATGGTTTACTGGGATGAGCAGTTCTTC. Translation: CASAPVMVYWDEQFF. Variable domain in full (rest from reference TRBV7-9 and TRBJ2-1): DTGVSQNPRHKITKRGQNVTFRCDPISEHNRLYWYRQTLGQGPEFLTYFQNEAQLEKSRLLSDRFSAERPKGSFSTLEIQRTEQGDSAMYLCASAPVMVYWDEQFFGPGTRLTVL.